This TCR beta chain was obtained from a study of blood T cell repertoires in COVID-19. The data were produced by immunoSEQ multiplex PCR, yet TCRdb's version contains in-frame clones alone and is incomplete. The sample lists about 240,000 clones; roughly four fifths were seen once. The sequence derives from a woman between 18 and 29 years old with acute or convalescent COVID-19. Specimen: peripheral blood.

DNA for the CDR3: TGCAGCGTACTTGCGGGGGACTACGAGCAGTACTTC. Translated, it gives CSVLAGDYEQYF. The chain joins TRBV29-1 to TRBJ2-7, with TRBD2 matching over 7 bases. Per the germline V gene, CDR1 is SQVTM and CDR2 is ANQGSEA. Trimming at V came to 6 bases and at J to 3 bases, leaving 5 bases not matched to a gene. The length of the CDR3 is 12 residues.